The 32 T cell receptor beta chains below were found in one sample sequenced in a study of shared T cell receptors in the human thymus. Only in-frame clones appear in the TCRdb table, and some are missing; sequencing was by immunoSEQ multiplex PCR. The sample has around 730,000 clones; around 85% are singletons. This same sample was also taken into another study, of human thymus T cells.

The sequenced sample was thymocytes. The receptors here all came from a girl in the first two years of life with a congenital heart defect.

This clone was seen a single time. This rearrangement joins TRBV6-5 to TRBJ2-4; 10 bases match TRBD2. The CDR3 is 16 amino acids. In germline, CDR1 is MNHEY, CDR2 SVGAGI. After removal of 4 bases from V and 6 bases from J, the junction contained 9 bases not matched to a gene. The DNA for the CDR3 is TGTGCCAGCAGTTTACAAGCGGGGGGGCCTGGAAACATTCAGTACTTC. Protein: CASSLQAGGPGNIQYF.

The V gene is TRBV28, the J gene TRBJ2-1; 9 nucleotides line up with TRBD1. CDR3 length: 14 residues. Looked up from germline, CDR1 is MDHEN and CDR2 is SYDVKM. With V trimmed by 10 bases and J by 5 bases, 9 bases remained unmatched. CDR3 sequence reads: CAIRPTGGNNEQFF. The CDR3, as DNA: TGTGCCATCAGACCGACAGGGGGTAACAATGAGCAGTTCTTC.

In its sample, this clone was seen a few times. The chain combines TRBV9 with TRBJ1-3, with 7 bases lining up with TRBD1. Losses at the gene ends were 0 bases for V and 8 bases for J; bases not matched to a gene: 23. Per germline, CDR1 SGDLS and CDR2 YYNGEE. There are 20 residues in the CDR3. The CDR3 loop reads CASSVVGWDSAHSQGDTIYF. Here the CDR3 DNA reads TGTGCCAGCAGCGTAGTGGGGTGGGACAGTGCTCATTCCCAAGGGGACACCATATATTTT. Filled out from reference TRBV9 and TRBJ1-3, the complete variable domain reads DSGVTQTPKHLITATGQRVTLRCSPRSGDLSVYWYQQSLDQGLQFLIQYYNGEERAKGNILERFSAQQFPDLHSELNLSSLELGDSALYFCASSVVGWDSAHSQGDTIYFGEGSWLTVV.

This CDR3 reads CAWNGRGRDQPQHF. DNA of the CDR3: TGTGCCTGGAACGGGAGGGGGCGAGATCAGCCCCAGCATTTT. The chain couples TRBV30 to TRBJ1-5; 7 bases agree with TRBD1. J lost 5 bases, V lost 4 bases, and 8 bases had no gene match. The germline V gene has CDR1 GTSNPN and CDR2 SVGIG (reference sequence). There are 14 residues in the CDR3.

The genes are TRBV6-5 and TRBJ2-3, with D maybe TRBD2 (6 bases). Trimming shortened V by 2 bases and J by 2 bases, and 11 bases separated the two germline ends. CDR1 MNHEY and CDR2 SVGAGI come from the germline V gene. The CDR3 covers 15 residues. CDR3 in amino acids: CASSYVPSDTDTQYF. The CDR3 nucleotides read TGTGCCAGCAGTTACGTCCCTAGCGACACAGATACGCAGTATTTT.

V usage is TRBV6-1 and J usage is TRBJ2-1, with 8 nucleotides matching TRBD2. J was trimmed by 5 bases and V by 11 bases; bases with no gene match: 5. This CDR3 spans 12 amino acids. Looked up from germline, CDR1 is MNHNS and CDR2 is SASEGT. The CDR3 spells CASRGGDNEQFF. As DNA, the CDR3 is TGTGCCTCCCGGGGGGGTGACAATGAGCAGTTCTTC.

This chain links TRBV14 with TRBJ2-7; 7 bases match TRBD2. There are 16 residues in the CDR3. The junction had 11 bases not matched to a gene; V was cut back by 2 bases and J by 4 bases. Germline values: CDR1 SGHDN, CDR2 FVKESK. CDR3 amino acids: CASSQIVAGREYEQYF. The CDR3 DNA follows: TGTGCCAGCAGCCAAATAGTTGCGGGGAGGGAATACGAGCAGTACTTC.

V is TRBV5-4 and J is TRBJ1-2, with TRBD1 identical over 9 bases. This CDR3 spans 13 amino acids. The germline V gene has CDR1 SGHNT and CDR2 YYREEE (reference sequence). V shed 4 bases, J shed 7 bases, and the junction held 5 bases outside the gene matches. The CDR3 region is CASSTTGGSGYTF. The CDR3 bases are TGTGCCAGCAGCACAACAGGGGGCTCTGGCTACACCTTC.

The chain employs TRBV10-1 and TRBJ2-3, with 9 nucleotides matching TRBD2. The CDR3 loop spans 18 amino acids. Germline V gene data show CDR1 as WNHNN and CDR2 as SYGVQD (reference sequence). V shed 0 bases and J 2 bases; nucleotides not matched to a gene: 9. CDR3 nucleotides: TGCGCCAGCAGTGAGTCTCATCTGACTAGCGGCTCCACAGATACGCAGTATTTT. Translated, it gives CASSESHLTSGSTDTQYF.

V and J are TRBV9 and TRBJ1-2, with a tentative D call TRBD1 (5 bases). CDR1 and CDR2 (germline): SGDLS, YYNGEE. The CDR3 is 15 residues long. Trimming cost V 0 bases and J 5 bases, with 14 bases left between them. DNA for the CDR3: TGTGCCAGCAGCGTAGATGGAGGGGCCCCTTATGGCTACACCTTC. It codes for CASSVDGGAPYGYTF.

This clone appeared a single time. Here the CDR3 DNA reads TGTGCCAGCAGCACCACAGGGGTGCGGTATGGCTACACCTTC. Translated, it gives CASSTTGVRYGYTF. The chain carries TRBV9 and TRBJ1-2; 7 nucleotides match TRBD1. V shed 4 bases and J 5 bases; nucleotides not matched to a gene: 8. Germline CDR1 SGDLS, CDR2 YYNGEE. The CDR3 consists of 14 residues.

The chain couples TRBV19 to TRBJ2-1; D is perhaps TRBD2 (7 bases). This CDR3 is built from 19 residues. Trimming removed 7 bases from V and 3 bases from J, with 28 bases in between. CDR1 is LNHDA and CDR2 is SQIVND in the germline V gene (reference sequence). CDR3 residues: CASTQGYTGRGSFYNEQFF. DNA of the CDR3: TGTGCCAGTACCCAAGGGTACACAGGGAGGGGTTCTTTCTACAATGAGCAGTTCTTC.

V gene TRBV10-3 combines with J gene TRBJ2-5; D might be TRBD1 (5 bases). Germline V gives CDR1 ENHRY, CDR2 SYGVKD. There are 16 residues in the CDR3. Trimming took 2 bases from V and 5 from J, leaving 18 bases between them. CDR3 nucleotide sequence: TGTGCCATCAGTGAGAGGGCAGGGTCGAATACGGAGACCCAGTACTTC. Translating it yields CAISERAGSNTETQYF.

The CDR3 is CASSEAPGRGPAAQETQYF. DNA of the CDR3: TGCGCCAGCAGTGAGGCCCCCGGGCGGGGACCCGCGGCCCAAGAGACCCAGTACTTC. This sequence joins TRBV10-2 and TRBJ2-5; a weak D match, TRBD2 (6 bases). Germline assignment: CDR1 WSHSY and CDR2 SAAADI. V lost 2 bases to trimming and J lost 1 base, with 23 bases between them. The CDR3 is 19 amino acids.

The CDR3 spells CASSLGGATEAFF. The DNA of the CDR3 is TGTGCCAGCAGCTTAGGGGGAGCCACTGAAGCTTTCTTT. The rearrangement links TRBV7-2 to TRBJ1-1; D call uncertain. V lost 1 base and J 4 bases, leaving 7 bases between the germline ends. Per the germline V gene, CDR1 is SGHTA and CDR2 is FQGNSA. The CDR3 runs 13 residues. Looking up the rest from reference TRBV7-2 and TRBJ1-1 gives the full variable domain: GAGVSQSPSNKVTEKGKDVELRCDPISGHTALYWYRQSLGQGLEFLIYFQGNSAPDKSGLPSDRFSAERTGGSVSTLTIQRTQQEDSAVYLCASSLGGATEAFFGQGTRLTVV.

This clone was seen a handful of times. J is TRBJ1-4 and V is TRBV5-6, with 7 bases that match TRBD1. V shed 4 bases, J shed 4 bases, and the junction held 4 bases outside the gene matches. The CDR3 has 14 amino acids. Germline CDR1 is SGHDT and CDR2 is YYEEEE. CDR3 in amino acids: CASSHNRGNEKLFF. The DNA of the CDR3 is TGTGCCAGCAGCCATAACAGGGGTAATGAAAAACTGTTTTTT.

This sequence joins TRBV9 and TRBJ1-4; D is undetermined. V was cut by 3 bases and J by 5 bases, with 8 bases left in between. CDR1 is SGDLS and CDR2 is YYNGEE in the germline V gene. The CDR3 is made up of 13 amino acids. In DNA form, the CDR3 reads TGTGCCAGCAGCGGACCGGGGAATGAAAAACTGTTTTTT. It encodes CASSGPGNEKLFF.

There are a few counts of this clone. CDR3 nucleotide sequence: TGTGCCAGCAGTCGTACAGGGTTACACCGTCAGCCCCAGCATTTT. This gives the protein CASSRTGLHRQPQHF. The V and J genes are TRBV6-1 and TRBJ1-5, with D possibly being TRBD1 (6 bases). Germline assignment: CDR1 MNHNS and CDR2 SASEGT. The CDR3 is 15 amino acids. The V end was cut by 5 bases, the J end by 6 bases, with 17 bases between.

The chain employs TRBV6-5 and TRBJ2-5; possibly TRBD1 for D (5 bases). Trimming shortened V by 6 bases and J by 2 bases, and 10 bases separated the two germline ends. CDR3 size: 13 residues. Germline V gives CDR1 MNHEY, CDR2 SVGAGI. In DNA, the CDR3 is TGTGCCAGCAGAGCAGGGTTACAAGAGACCCAGTACTTC. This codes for CASRAGLQETQYF.

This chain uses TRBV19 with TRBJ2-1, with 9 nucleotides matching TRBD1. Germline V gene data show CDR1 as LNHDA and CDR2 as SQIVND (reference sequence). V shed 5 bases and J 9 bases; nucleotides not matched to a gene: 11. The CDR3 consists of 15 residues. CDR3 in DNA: TGTGCCAGTAGTGAGGTTGGGACAGGGTTCGTTGAGCAGTTCTTC. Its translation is CASSEVGTGFVEQFF.

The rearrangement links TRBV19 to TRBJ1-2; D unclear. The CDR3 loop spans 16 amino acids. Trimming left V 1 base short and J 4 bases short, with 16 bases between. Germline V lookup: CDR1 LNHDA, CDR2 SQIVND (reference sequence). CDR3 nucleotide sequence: TGTGCCAGTAGTATAGCTCGTCGGGGTTTACCCTATGGCTACACCTTC. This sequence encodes CASSIARRGLPYGYTF.

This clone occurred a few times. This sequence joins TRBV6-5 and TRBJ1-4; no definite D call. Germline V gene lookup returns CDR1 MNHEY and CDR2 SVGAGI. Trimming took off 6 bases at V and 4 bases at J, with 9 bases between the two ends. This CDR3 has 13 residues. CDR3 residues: CASRAPGNEKLFF. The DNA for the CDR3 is TGTGCCAGCAGAGCCCCCGGTAATGAAAAACTGTTTTTT.

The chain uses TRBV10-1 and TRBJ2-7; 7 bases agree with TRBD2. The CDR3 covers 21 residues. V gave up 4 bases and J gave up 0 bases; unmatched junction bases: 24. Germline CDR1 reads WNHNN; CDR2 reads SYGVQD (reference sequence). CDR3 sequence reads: CASSGPLVRRGEMMFSYEQYF. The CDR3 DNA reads TGCGCCAGCAGTGGCCCCCTTGTACGCCGGGGGGAGATGATGTTCTCCTACGAGCAGTACTTC.

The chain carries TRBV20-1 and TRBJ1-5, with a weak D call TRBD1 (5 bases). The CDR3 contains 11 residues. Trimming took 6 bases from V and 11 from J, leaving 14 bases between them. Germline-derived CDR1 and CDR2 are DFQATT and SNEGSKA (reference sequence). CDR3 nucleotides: TGCAGTGCCGGGGGAGGCGGCGCCCAGCATTTT. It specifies CSAGGGGAQHF.

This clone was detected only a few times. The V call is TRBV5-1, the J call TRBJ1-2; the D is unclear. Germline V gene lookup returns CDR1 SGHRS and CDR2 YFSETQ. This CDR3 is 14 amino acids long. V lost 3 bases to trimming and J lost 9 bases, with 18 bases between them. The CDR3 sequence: CASSSAGSKMSYTF. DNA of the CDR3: TGCGCCAGCAGCTCAGCCGGGTCCAAAATGAGCTACACCTTC.

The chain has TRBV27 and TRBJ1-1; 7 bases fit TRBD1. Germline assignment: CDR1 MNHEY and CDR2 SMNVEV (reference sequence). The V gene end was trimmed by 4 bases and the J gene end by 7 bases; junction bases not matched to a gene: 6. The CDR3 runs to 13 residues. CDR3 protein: CASSCRDSHEAFF. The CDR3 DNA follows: TGTGCCAGCAGTTGCCGGGACAGTCATGAAGCTTTCTTT.

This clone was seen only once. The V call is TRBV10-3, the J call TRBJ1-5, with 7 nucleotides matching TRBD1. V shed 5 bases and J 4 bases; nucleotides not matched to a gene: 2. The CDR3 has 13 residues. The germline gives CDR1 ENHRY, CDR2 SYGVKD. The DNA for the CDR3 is TGTGCCATCAGTTTCAGGGGGAATCAGCCCCAGCATTTT. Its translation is CAISFRGNQPQHF.

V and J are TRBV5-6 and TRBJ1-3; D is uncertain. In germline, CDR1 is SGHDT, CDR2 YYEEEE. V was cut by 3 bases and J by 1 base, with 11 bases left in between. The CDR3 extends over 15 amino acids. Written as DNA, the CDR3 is TGTGCCAGCAGCTCGGATTCTAGGTCTGGAAACACCATATATTTT. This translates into CASSSDSRSGNTIYF.

The CDR3 is CASSQARLAGKFQETQYF. The CDR3 region has the DNA TGTGCCAGCAGCCAAGCTCGCCTAGCGGGGAAGTTCCAAGAGACCCAGTACTTC. The rearrangement joins TRBV4-2 to TRBJ2-5; 9 nucleotides agree with TRBD2. Trimming removed 1 base from V and 1 base from J; junction bases left unmatched: 10. The CDR3 sequence is 18 residues long. Germline V gene data show CDR1 as LGHNA and CDR2 as YNFKEQ.

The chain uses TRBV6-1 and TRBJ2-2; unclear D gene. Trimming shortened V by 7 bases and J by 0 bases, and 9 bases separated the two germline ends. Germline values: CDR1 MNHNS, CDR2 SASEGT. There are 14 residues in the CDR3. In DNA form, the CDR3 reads TGTGCCAGCATGTTCTCCGCGAACACCGGGGAGCTGTTTTTT. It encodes CASMFSANTGELFF.

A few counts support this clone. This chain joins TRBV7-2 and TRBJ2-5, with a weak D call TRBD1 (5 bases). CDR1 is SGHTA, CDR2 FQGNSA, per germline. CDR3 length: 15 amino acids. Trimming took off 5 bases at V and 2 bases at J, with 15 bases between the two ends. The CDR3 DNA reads TGTGCCAGCAGCATCGACCTGGGGCTGCAAGAGACCCAGTACTTC. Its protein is CASSIDLGLQETQYF.

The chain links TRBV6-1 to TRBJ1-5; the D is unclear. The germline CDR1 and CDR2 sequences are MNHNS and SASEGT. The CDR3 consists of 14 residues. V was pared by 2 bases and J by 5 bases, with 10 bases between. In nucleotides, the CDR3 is TGTGCCAGCAGTGAAATCAGTGTACATCAGCCCCAGCATTTT. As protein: CASSEISVHQPQHF.